These 30 T cell receptor beta chains share one sample of origin, sequenced in a study of blood T cells in healthy people across ages. A J-beta primer mix and a sample-barcoded 5' primer were used in a second PCR of roughly 7 to 12 cycles. MiXCR was run by TCRdb on the 5' RACE reads, yielding one entry per CDR3 protein. The sample has 1.5 million to 2 million distinct CDR3 sequences; about 50% are singletons. The sample was blood. Receptor source: a woman aged 35 to 49 in good health.

The chain has TRBV7-2 and TRBJ2-5; either TRBD1 or TRBD2 may fit D (7 bases each). This CDR3 has 17 residues. The ends were cut back, 0 bases at V and 6 bases at J, with 20 bases in the middle. CDR1 is SGHTA and CDR2 is FQGNSA in the germline V gene. CDR3 nucleotide sequence: TGTGCCAGCAGCTTAGCATCGTTCAGGGGGGGCGGTAAGACCCAGTACTTC. This translates into CASSLASFRGGGKTQYF.

The chain combines TRBV29-1 with TRBJ1-2; tentatively, D is TRBD1 (5 bases). Germline lookup yields CDR1 SQVTM and CDR2 ANQGSEA. Trimming pared 8 bases from V and 5 bases from J, leaving 24 bases between. The CDR3 has 15 amino acids. CDR3 amino acids: CSTPSPGGALYGYTF. As DNA, the CDR3 is TGCAGCACCCCCTCACCAGGCGGGGCACTATATGGCTACACCTTC.

The chain links TRBV20-1 to TRBJ2-5, with a weak D call TRBD2 (6 bases). V gave up 4 bases and J gave up 5 bases, with 23 bases separating them. Looked up from germline, CDR1 is DFQATT and CDR2 is SNEGSKA (reference sequence). This CDR3 has 16 amino acids. The CDR3, as DNA: TGCAGTGCTATAGTAGCGTATCCGGAGGGCGGGGAGACCCAGTACTTC. Its protein is CSAIVAYPEGGETQYF.

This clonotype was found a few times. The gene calls are TRBV14 and TRBJ2-5; D perhaps matches TRBD2 (6 bases). CDR3 length equals 15 residues. Trimming took off 5 bases at V and 1 base at J, with 14 bases between the two ends. Per germline, CDR1 SGHDN and CDR2 FVKESK. Here the CDR3 reads CASSFNRGIQETQYF. CDR3 nucleotides: TGTGCCAGCAGCTTCAACCGGGGGATCCAAGAGACCCAGTACTTC.

In this sample, this clonotype turned up many times. The genes are TRBV5-1 and TRBJ2-5, with TRBD1 matching 8 bases. The end of the DNA fits TRBJ2-7 better, so the J call may be wrong. There are 15 residues in the CDR3. Looked up from germline, CDR1 is SGHRS and CDR2 is YFSETQ. CDR3: CASSYGPGTGGEQYF. As DNA, the CDR3 is TGCGCCAGCAGCTACGGTCCCGGGACAGGTGGCGAGCAGTACTTC.

This clonotype came up a few times. J is TRBJ1-2 and V is TRBV11-2; the D is unclear. Germline CDR1 and CDR2: SGHAT and FQNNGV. The V gene lost 0 bases and the J gene lost 2 bases, with 10 bases spanning the gap. The CDR3 has 15 residues. CDR3 DNA: TGTGCCAGCAGCTTAGAGAGGCGACCAAACTATGGCTACACCTTC. The encoded protein is CASSLERRPNYGYTF.

The rearrangement uses TRBV6-5 and TRBJ2-7; D is ambiguous. The better agreement between TRBJ2-4 and the DNA end casts doubt on the J call. CDR1 and CDR2 from the germline V gene are MNHEY and SVGAGI. The CDR3 is made up of 16 amino acids. CDR3 protein: CASSYSKVPGENIQYF. CDR3 coding DNA: TGTGCCAGCAGTTACTCGAAGGTACCTGGGGAAAACATTCAGTACTTC.

The rearrangement uses TRBV5-1 and TRBJ2-7; D perhaps matches TRBD2 (6 bases). Germline lookup yields CDR1 SGHRS and CDR2 YFSETQ. The CDR3 covers 15 residues. V gave up 3 bases and J gave up 3 bases, with 16 bases separating them. In DNA form, the CDR3 reads TGCGCCAGCAGCTACTTATCGGGGGAGTACTACGAGCAGTACTTC. It codes for CASSYLSGEYYEQYF.

The chain combines TRBV7-2 with TRBJ2-5; D is unresolved. CDR1 SGHTA and CDR2 FQGNSA come from the germline V gene. This CDR3 has 15 amino acids. Deletions cut 8 bases from V and 2 bases from J, with 18 bases between. CDR3 region: CASALYGQTQETQYF. The CDR3 bases are TGTGCCAGCGCTCTTTACGGCCAAACACAAGAGACCCAGTACTTC.

The J gene is TRBJ2-5, the V gene TRBV6-1, with 11 nucleotides matching TRBD2. Germline V gives CDR1 MNHNS, CDR2 SASEGT. Trimming removed 6 bases from V and 1 base from J; junction bases left unmatched: 4. The length of the CDR3 is 15 residues. The CDR3 loop reads CASSRLAGTQETQYF. CDR3 nucleotides: TGTGCCAGCAGCAGACTAGCGGGGACCCAAGAGACCCAGTACTTC.

The chain is built from TRBV7-2 and TRBJ1-2; a weak D match, TRBD1 (5 bases). V lost 5 bases and J 5 bases, leaving 9 bases between the germline ends. The V gene's germline CDR1 is SGHTA and CDR2 FQGNSA. The CDR3 is made up of 12 amino acids. DNA for the CDR3: TGTGCCAGCAGCCGACAGTTTTATGGCTACACCTTC. It codes for CASSRQFYGYTF.

The rearrangement links TRBV14 to TRBJ2-3; 10 bases line up with TRBD1. The CDR3 has 17 amino acids. Trimming cost V 4 bases and J 6 bases; bases outside gene matches: 13. The germline gives CDR1 SGHDN, CDR2 FVKESK. CDR3 coding DNA: TGTGCCAGCAGCCGAATTCCCCCCGGGACAGGGGATGATACGCAGTATTTT. Residues: CASSRIPPGTGDDTQYF.

This clonotype was observed a handful of times. The rearrangement links TRBV10-3 to TRBJ2-7; 9 positions match TRBD1. The CDR3 loop spans 13 amino acids. V gave up 3 bases and J gave up 4 bases; unmatched junction bases: 1. Germline V lookup: CDR1 ENHRY, CDR2 SYGVKD. CDR3: CAISEGQGYEQYF. Here the CDR3 DNA reads TGTGCCATCAGTGAAGGACAGGGGTACGAGCAGTACTTC.

This clonotype was detected only a few times. An end of the junction does not agree with germline; a read error may underlie this. The V gene is TRBV7-8, the J gene TRBJ2-5, with TRBD2 matching 15 bases. The J call is in doubt because the DNA end fits TRBJ2-7 better. The V gene's germline CDR1 is SGHVS and CDR2 FQNEAQ. The CDR3 extends over 18 amino acids. The CDR3 sequence is CANSSHGTSGGRANEQYF. CDR3 nucleotide sequence: TGTGCCAACAGCTCGCACGGGACTAGCGGGGGGCGGGCCAACGAGCAGTACTTC.

This clonotype appeared a single time. CDR3 loop: CASSVAASGYNEQFF. Written as DNA, the CDR3 is TGTGCCAGCAGCGTAGCAGCGTCGGGCTACAATGAGCAGTTCTTC. The V call is TRBV9, the J call TRBJ2-1; D ambiguous. V was pared by 0 bases and J by 3 bases, with 10 bases between. This CDR3 spans 15 amino acids. The germline V gene encodes CDR1 SGDLS and CDR2 YYNGEE.

This chain uses TRBV11-1 with TRBJ1-1, with 7 bases aligning to TRBD1. The CDR3 spans 14 residues. The ends lost 2 bases at V and 3 bases at J; junction bases unmatched: 3. Germline V gene sequence: CDR1 SGHAT, CDR2 FQDESV (reference sequence). The CDR3 sequence: CASSLFTGDTEAFF. The CDR3 DNA reads as TGTGCCAGCAGCTTATTTACAGGGGACACTGAAGCTTTCTTT.

Turning to this clonotype: A read error may produce the germline difference seen at one junction end. V gene TRBV20-1 combines with J gene TRBJ2-7; D is possibly TRBD1 or TRBD2 (5 bases each). The CDR3 extends over 15 amino acids. Germline loops: CDR1 DFQATT, CDR2 SNEGSKA (reference sequence). The CDR3 loop reads CSASDLVGTSYGQYF. CDR3 bases: TGCAGTGCTAGCGACCTGGTCGGGACCTCCTACGGGCAGTACTTC.

This chain connects TRBV3-1 to TRBJ2-3; TRBD2 matches 7 bases. Losses at the gene ends were 4 bases for V and 5 bases for J; bases not matched to a gene: 15. Germline V lookup: CDR1 LGHDT, CDR2 YNNKEL (reference sequence). The CDR3 is 17 residues long. The chain's CDR3 is CASSRMLLLARRDTQYF. In DNA form, the CDR3 reads TGTGCCAGCAGCCGGATGTTGTTACTAGCGAGGAGAGATACGCAGTATTTT.

This clonotype was seen only a few times. This chain joins TRBV12-3 or TRBV12-4 and TRBJ2-3, with TRBD1 as a possible D gene (5 bases). Trimming took off 7 bases at V and 0 bases at J, with 8 bases between the two ends. This CDR3 contains 13 residues. The CDR3 DNA is TGTGCCAGCATTAAGGGGAGCACAGATACGCAGTATTTT. It encodes CASIKGSTDTQYF.

CDR3 in amino acids: CASSKSGGPNAQYF. The CDR3 DNA is TGTGCCAGCAGCAAAAGCGGGGGCCCCAATGCCCAGTACTTC. The V gene is TRBV4-2, the J gene TRBJ2-5; 8 positions agree with TRBD2. CDR3 length: 14 amino acids. With V trimmed by 5 bases and J by 9 bases, 11 bases remained unmatched. The germline CDR1 and CDR2 sequences are LGHNA and YNFKEQ.

The genes are TRBV20-1 and TRBJ1-2; D gene uncertain. CDR3 length equals 10 residues. Germline CDR1 reads DFQATT; CDR2 reads SNEGSKA (reference sequence). CDR3 sequence (DNA): TGCAGCTCCGGCAGCTATGGCTACACCTTC. The encoded protein is CSSGSYGYTF.

This clonotype was found many times. CDR3 sequence reads: CASSRPGQPYEQYF. The CDR3 nucleotides are TGCGCCAGCAGCCGCCCGGGACAGCCCTACGAGCAGTACTTC. This chain links TRBV4-1 with TRBJ2-7; 7 bases are shared with TRBD1. V was clipped by 4 bases and J by 2 bases; unmatched bases: 5. CDR1 and CDR2 (germline): MGHRA, YSYEKL. The CDR3 sequence is 14 residues long.

The rearrangement joins TRBV11-2 to TRBJ1-1, with 7 bases aligning to TRBD1. The CDR3 has 14 residues. Per the germline V gene, CDR1 is SGHAT and CDR2 is FQNNGV. V lost 4 bases and J lost 3; bases outside the gene matches: 5. CDR3 region: CASSSAGQYTEAFF. The CDR3 DNA sequence: TGTGCCAGCAGCTCCGCGGGACAGTACACTGAAGCTTTCTTT.

This chain joins TRBV6-2 or TRBV6-3 and TRBJ1-1, with TRBD1 matching over 7 bases. V was clipped by 2 bases and J by 0 bases; unmatched bases: 9. The CDR3 spans 17 residues. Germline V lookup: CDR1 MNHEY, CDR2 SVGEGT. The CDR3 sequence is CASSYHRDRLMNTEAFF. CDR3 coding DNA: TGTGCCAGCAGTTACCACCGGGACAGACTCATGAACACTGAAGCTTTCTTT.

The genes are TRBV5-1 and TRBJ2-5, with D perhaps matching TRBD2 (6 bases). The CDR3 totals 15 residues. Between the trimmed V and J ends, which lost 0 bases and 7 bases, there was a span of 16 bases. The germline gives CDR1 SGHRS, CDR2 YFSETQ. The chain's CDR3 is CASSLGGLNSGTQYF. CDR3 nucleotides: TGCGCCAGCAGCTTGGGAGGACTAAACAGCGGGACCCAGTACTTC. The variable domain in full, with the rest retrieved from reference TRBV5-1 and TRBJ2-5, is KAGVTQTPRYLIKTRGQQVTLSCSPISGHRSVSWYQQTPGQGLQFLFEYFSETQRNKGNFPGRFSGRQFSNSRSEMNVSTLELGDSALYLCASSLGGLNSGTQYFGPGTRLLVL.

The rearrangement uses TRBV3-1 and TRBJ2-1; 9 bases are a match to TRBD1. The CDR3 loop spans 16 amino acids. With 4 bases clipped from V and 0 bases from J, the junction kept 4 bases outside the gene matches. Germline CDR1 LGHDT, CDR2 YNNKEL (reference sequence). This CDR3 reads CASSRGQGTSYNEQFF. Written as DNA, the CDR3 is TGTGCCAGCAGCCGGGGACAGGGTACCTCCTACAATGAGCAGTTCTTC.

This chain links TRBV5-6 with TRBJ2-7; 8 bases line up with TRBD1. V gave up 1 base and J gave up 3 bases; unmatched junction bases: 6. The CDR3 totals 15 residues. The germline V gene has CDR1 SGHDT and CDR2 YYEEEE. The CDR3 DNA reads as TGTGCCAGCAGCTTGAGGGGACAGGTCCACTACGAGCAGTACTTC. Translation: CASSLRGQVHYEQYF.

The V call is TRBV4-1, the J call TRBJ1-4; weak D call: TRBD1 (5 bases). The V end lost 0 bases, the J end lost 13 bases, and 15 bases lay between the germline ends. The CDR3 extends over 14 amino acids. Germline CDR1 MGHRA, CDR2 YSYEKL. Written as DNA, the CDR3 is TGCGCCAGCAGCCAAGATCCGGGGGGGAAAGGACTGTTTTTT. Its translation: CASSQDPGGKGLFF.

This clonotype was detected only a few times. This chain joins TRBV11-1 and TRBJ2-1; TRBD1 is a possible D gene (5 bases). CDR1 is SGHAT, CDR2 FQDESV, per germline (reference sequence). CDR3 length: 16 amino acids. V was shortened by 5 bases and J by 0 bases, with 14 bases between the two germline ends. The CDR3 sequence is CASSPSDTHSYNEQFF. The CDR3 DNA reads TGTGCCAGCAGCCCTTCGGACACCCACTCCTACAATGAGCAGTTCTTC.

This clonotype turned up a few times. The V call is TRBV7-2, the J call TRBJ2-6; D ambiguous. The germline CDR1 and CDR2 sequences are SGHTA and FQGNSA. The CDR3 has 14 amino acids. Trimming took 8 bases from V and 3 from J, leaving 11 bases between them. The chain's CDR3 is CASSWKSGANVLTF. CDR3 nucleotide sequence: TGTGCCAGCTCGTGGAAAAGTGGGGCCAACGTCCTGACTTTC.